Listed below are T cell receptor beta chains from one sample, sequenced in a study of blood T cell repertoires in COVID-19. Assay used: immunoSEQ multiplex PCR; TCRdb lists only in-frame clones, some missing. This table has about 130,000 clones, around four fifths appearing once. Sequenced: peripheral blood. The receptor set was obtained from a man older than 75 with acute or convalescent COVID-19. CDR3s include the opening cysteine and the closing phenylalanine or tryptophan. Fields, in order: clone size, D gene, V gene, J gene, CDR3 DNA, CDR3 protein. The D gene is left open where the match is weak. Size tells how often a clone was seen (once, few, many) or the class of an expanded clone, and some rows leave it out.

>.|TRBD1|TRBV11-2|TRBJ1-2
TGTGCCAGCAGCTTAGATCTGGTCGCGACAGGGAAGGACGGCTACACCTTC
CASSLDLVATGKDGYTF
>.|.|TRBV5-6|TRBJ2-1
TGTGCCAGCAGCTCCTCGGGGGGCTCGAAGTACAATGAGCAGTTCTTC
CASSSSGGSKYNEQFF
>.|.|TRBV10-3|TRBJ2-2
TGTGCCATCAGTCTAACAGGCAGCGCGAACACCGGGGAGCTGTTTTTT
CAISLTGSANTGELFF
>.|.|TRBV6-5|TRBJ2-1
TGTGCCAGCACTCGTACGAGCTCCTACAATGAGCAGTTCTTC
CASTRTSSYNEQFF
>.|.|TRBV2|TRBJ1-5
TGTGCCAGCAGAGAACAGGGAATATTCAGCAATCAGCCCCAGCATTTT
CASREQGIFSNQPQHF
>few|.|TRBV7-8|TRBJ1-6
TGTGCCAGCAGCTTAGCTCTGGGAGAATCACCCCTCCACTTT
CASSLALGESPLHF
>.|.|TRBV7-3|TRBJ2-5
TGTGCCAGCAGCTTAGCGGTCCAAGAGACCCAGTACTTC
CASSLAVQETQYF
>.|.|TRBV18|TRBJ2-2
TGTGCCAGCTCACCACCGGGGAGAGAAGGAACCGGGGAGCTGTTTTTT
CASSPPGREGTGELFF
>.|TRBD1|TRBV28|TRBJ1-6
TGTGCCAGCAGTTTGGGGGGACAGGGGGCGACGAATAATTCACCCCTCCACTTT
CASSLGGQGATNNSPLHF
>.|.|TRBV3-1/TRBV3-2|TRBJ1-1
TGTGCCAGCAGCCCACCCCAGGGCGGGAGAACCGGAGGAGCTTTCTTT
CASSPPQGGRTGGAFF
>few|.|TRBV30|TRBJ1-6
TGTGCCTGGAGTGTACCCGGGACTTTAAATTCACCCCTCCACTTT
CAWSVPGTLNSPLHF
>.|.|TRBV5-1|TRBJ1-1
TGCGCCAGCAGCGCGGGACGGAGACTTGACACTGAAGCTTTCTTT
CASSAGRRLDTEAFF
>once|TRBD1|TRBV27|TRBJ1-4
TGTGCCAGCAGTTTATGGTCGGGGACAGGGCCTGAAAAACTGTTTTTT
CASSLWSGTGPEKLFF
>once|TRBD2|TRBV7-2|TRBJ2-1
TGTGCCAGCAGCTCCTGGGGACTAGCGGGGGAATCCAGGCAGTTCTTC
CASSSWGLAGESRQFF
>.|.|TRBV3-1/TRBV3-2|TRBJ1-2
TGTGCCAGCAGCCAGGAGGACAGTCACCCCTCGGACTATGGCTACACCTTC
CASSQEDSHPSDYGYTF
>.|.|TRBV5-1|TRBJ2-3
TGCGCCAGCAGCCAAGACAGATCCCCTGGCACAGATACGCAGTATTTT
CASSQDRSPGTDTQYF
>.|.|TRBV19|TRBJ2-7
TGTGCCAGTAGTCTTTTTCAGGGCGGCGAGCAGTACTTC
CASSLFQGGEQYF
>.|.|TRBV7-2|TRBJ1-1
TGTGCCAGCAGCCAAGGGACTCAACCCCACACTGAAGCTTTCTTT
CASSQGTQPHTEAFF
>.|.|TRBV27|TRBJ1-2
TGTGCCAGCAGTTCGATACGGACTACAGGCTACACCTTC
CASSSIRTTGYTF
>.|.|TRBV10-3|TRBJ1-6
TGTGCCATCAGGTCCGGGGGGTCCTATAATTCACCCCTCCACTTT
CAIRSGGSYNSPLHF
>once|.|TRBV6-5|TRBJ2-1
TGTGCCACCATTACTAAAAGAGACTACAATGAGCAGTTCTTC
CATITKRDYNEQFF
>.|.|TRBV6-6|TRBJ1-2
TGTGCCAGCACTCCCAGGGACACGAACTATGGCTACACCTTC
CASTPRDTNYGYTF
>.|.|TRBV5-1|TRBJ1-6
TGCGCCAGCAGCTTGGGAACGGTGTATAATTCACCCCTCCACTTT
CASSLGTVYNSPLHF
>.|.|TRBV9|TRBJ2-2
TGTGCCAGCAGCGTAATTTCAGGGGATAAGGGCACCGGGGAGCTGTTTTTT
CASSVISGDKGTGELFF
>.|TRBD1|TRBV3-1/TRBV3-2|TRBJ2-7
TGTGCCAGCAGCCAACTGGGACAGGGTATACTCCACGAGCAGTACTTC
CASSQLGQGILHEQYF
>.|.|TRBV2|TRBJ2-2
TGTGCCAGCAGTGTAAATCTCCAGGGCGCCGGGGAGCTGTTTTTT
CASSVNLQGAGELFF
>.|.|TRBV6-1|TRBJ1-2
TGTGCCAGCAGTCCGTCGGAGGAAGTCTATGGCTACACCTTC
CASSPSEEVYGYTF
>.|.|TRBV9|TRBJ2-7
TGTGCCAGCAGCGTAGGGTGGGGCAGGAGCTCCTACGAGCAGTACTTC
CASSVGWGRSSYEQYF
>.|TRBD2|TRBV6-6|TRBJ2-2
TGTGCCAGCAGTCGTACTAGCGGGGGGATCGGCGGGGAGCTGTTTTTT
CASSRTSGGIGGELFF
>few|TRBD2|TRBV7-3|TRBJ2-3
TGTGCCAGCAGCCTATCGGGAGGGGTAAGGGATACGCAGTATTTT
CASSLSGGVRDTQYF
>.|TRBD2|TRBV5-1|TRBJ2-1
TGCGCCAGCAAACCTAGCGGGGGGCCAGGGGGTGAGCAGTTCTTC
CASKPSGGPGGEQFF
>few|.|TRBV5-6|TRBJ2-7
TGTGCCAGCAGCTTCCACTACGAGCAGTACTTC
CASSFHYEQYF
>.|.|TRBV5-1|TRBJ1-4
TGCGCCAGCAGCTCCGGGACATCCCCAACTAATGAAAAACTGTTTTTT
CASSSGTSPTNEKLFF
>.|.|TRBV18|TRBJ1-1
TGTGCCAGCTCCCCCGGGATGACACTTTCCCTGAGGGCTTTCTTT
CASSPGMTLSLRAFF
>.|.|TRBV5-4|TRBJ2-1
TGTGCCAGCAGCGGAGACAGTCAAAGCTCCTACAATGAGCAGTTCTTC
CASSGDSQSSYNEQFF
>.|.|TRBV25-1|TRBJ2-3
TGTGCCAGCAGTGACCAGGGGACAAACACAGATACGCAGTATTTT
CASSDQGTNTDTQYF
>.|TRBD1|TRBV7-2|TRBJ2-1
TGTGCCAGCAGCATACAGGGGCCTGTGTCCCCTGAGCAGTTCTTC
CASSIQGPVSPEQFF
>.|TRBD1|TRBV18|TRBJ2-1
TGTGCCAGCTCACCACGTGGGACAGGGTACAATGAGCAGTTCTTC
CASSPRGTGYNEQFF
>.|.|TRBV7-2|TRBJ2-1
TGTGCCAGCAGCTTAGCCCCGAATACTATAAATGAGCAGTTCTTC
CASSLAPNTINEQFF
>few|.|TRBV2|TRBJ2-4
TGTGCCAGCTCGCGGTCAACCGGGGACATTCAGTACTTC
CASSRSTGDIQYF
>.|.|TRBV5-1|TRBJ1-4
TGCGCCAGCAGCTTGTTACAGGGAGATGAAAAACTGTTTTTT
CASSLLQGDEKLFF
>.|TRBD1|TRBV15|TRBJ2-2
TGTGCCACCAGCAGACGGGACAGGGGGATAACCGGGGAGCTGTTTTTT
CATSRRDRGITGELFF
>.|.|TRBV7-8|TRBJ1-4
TGTGCCAGCAGCTTGGGCGGGGGGAATAATGAAAAACTGTTTTTT
CASSLGGGNNEKLFF
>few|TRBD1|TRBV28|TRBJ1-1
TGTGCCAGCAGCATCCAGGGACAGCTTGAAGCTTTCTTT
CASSIQGQLEAFF
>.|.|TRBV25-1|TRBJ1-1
TGTGCCAGCAGTGAATATGGGCCAGGCAACACTGAAGCTTTCTTT
CASSEYGPGNTEAFF
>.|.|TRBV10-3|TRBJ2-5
TGTGCCATCAAACGGGGGGCTGTGGGAGAGACCCAGTACTTC
CAIKRGAVGETQYF
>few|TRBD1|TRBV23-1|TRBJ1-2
TGCGCCAGCAGTCCCGCACCCGGGACAGGGTCCTATGGCTACACCTTC
CASSPAPGTGSYGYTF
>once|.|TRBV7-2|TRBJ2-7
TGTGCCAGCAGCTTAGCGGCCACAATAAACGAGCAGTACTTC
CASSLAATINEQYF
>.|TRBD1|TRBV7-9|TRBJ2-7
TGTGCCAGCAGCCACGTTTCCGGACAGGGCCTCGAGCAGTACTTC
CASSHVSGQGLEQYF
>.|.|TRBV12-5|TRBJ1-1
TGTGCTAGTGGTTCAGAGAACACTGAAGCTTTCTTT
CASGSENTEAFF